One sample yielded the 27 T cell receptor beta chains listed below, sequenced in a study of OX40 agonist ivuxolimab in advanced cancers. TCRdb's table, derived via immunoSEQ multiplex PCR, lists solely in-frame clones and lacks some. The top ten hold about 3% of the sample, which has more than 45,000 clones, approximately 82% seen once. This specimen was CD4+ or CD8+ T cells sorted from blood, taken in a trial of the OX40 agonist ivuxolimab. These receptors were collected from an adult with an advanced solid tumor such as melanoma, head and neck, liver or kidney cancer.

This chain connects TRBV7-2 to TRBJ2-3; D might be TRBD1 (6 bases). Per germline, CDR1 SGHTA and CDR2 FQGNSA. This CDR3 has 14 amino acids. Between the trimmed V and J ends, which lost 5 bases and 0 bases, there was a span of 9 bases. CDR3: CASSVQGSTDTQYF. CDR3 bases: TGTGCCAGCAGCGTTCAGGGGAGCACAGATACGCAGTATTTT.

The genes are TRBV18 and TRBJ1-1; a possible D gene is TRBD1 (5 bases). CDR3 length equals 14 residues. Trimming took off 3 bases at V and 1 base at J, with 9 bases between the two ends. Germline lookup yields CDR1 KGHSH and CDR2 LQKENI. CDR3 loop: CASSPSGGNTEAFF. CDR3 in DNA: TGTGCCAGCTCACCTAGTGGGGGGAACACTGAAGCTTTCTTT. Using reference TRBV18 and TRBJ1-1 for the parts outside the CDR3, the full variable domain is NAGVMQNPRHLVRRRGQEARLRCSPMKGHSHVYWYRQLPEEGLKFMVYLQKENIIDESGMPKERFSAEFPKEGPSILRIQQVVRGDSAAYFCASSPSGGNTEAFFGQGTRLTVV.

The chain is built from TRBV2 and TRBJ2-7; tentatively, D is TRBD2 (6 bases). The germline V gene encodes CDR1 SNHLY and CDR2 FYNNEI. Deletions cut 7 bases from V and 5 bases from J, with 15 bases between. The CDR3 runs 13 residues. CDR3 loop: CASTGTFSHEQYF. The CDR3 DNA follows: TGTGCCAGCACCGGGACTTTTTCCCACGAGCAGTACTTC.

The CDR3 region is CASSYSGMTNEKLFF. In DNA form, the CDR3 reads TGTGCCAGCAGTTACTCGGGGATGACTAATGAAAAACTGTTTTTT. The chain joins TRBV6-5 to TRBJ1-4, with D hard to call. The CDR3 spans 15 residues. V lost 0 bases to trimming and J lost 2 bases, with 7 bases between them. Germline CDR1 and CDR2: MNHEY and SVGAGI.

The V gene is TRBV7-2, the J gene TRBJ2-7; maybe TRBD2 (5 bases). The V gene lost 5 bases and the J gene lost 7 bases, with 15 bases spanning the gap. The CDR3 length is 13 residues. The germline gives CDR1 SGHTA, CDR2 FQGNSA. The CDR3 reads CASSPGLTPEQYF. As DNA, the CDR3 is TGTGCCAGCAGCCCCGGACTCACCCCGGAGCAGTACTTC.

CDR3 in amino acids: CASNPDSKSDSPLHF. The CDR3 nucleotides are TGTGCCAGCAATCCTGACAGTAAGTCGGATTCACCCCTCCACTTT. This chain links TRBV6-1 with TRBJ1-6, with D maybe TRBD1 (5 bases). Looked up from germline, CDR1 is MNHNS and CDR2 is SASEGT. The CDR3 is made up of 15 amino acids. V lost 7 bases and J lost 8, with 18 bases in between.

This chain connects TRBV11-2 to TRBJ2-5; no firm D call. Per the germline V gene, CDR1 is SGHAT and CDR2 is FQNNGV. This CDR3 comprises 13 residues. Trimming left V 1 base short and J 4 bases short, with 7 bases between. The CDR3 loop is CASSLGWGETQYF. The CDR3 DNA is TGTGCCAGCAGCTTAGGGTGGGGAGAGACCCAGTACTTC.

V usage is TRBV11-1 and J usage is TRBJ2-3, with a possible D match to TRBD1 (5 bases). The germline V and J ends were trimmed by 1 base and 5 bases, with 10 bases remaining between them. CDR1 is SGHAT and CDR2 is FQDESV in the germline V gene (reference sequence). This CDR3 has 14 amino acids. CDR3 amino acids: CASSLVPDKDTQYF. The CDR3, as DNA: TGTGCCAGCAGCTTAGTACCGGACAAAGATACGCAGTATTTT.

This chain joins TRBV6-1 and TRBJ2-3; D is tentatively TRBD1 or TRBD2 (5 bases each). Trimming removed 2 bases at V and 5 bases at J, with 11 bases between. Germline V lookup: CDR1 MNHNS, CDR2 SASEGT. The CDR3 totals 14 residues. The CDR3: CASSEKGPLDTQYF. The CDR3 region has the DNA TGTGCCAGCAGTGAAAAGGGACCTTTAGATACGCAGTATTTT.

The chain links TRBV30 to TRBJ2-1, with 12 nucleotides matching TRBD2. This CDR3 is 18 amino acids long. Germline V CDR1 and CDR2: GTSNPN, SVGIG (reference sequence). V was clipped by 1 base and J by 2 bases; unmatched bases: 9. The CDR3 coding sequence is TGTGCCTGGAGTGACCTAAGCCTAGCGGGGGGGGCCTACAATGAGCAGTTCTTC. Protein sequence: CAWSDLSLAGGAYNEQFF. Complete variable domain (other parts from reference TRBV30 and TRBJ2-1): SQTIHQWPATLVQPVGSPLSLECTVEGTSNPNLYWYRQAAGRGLQLLFYSVGIGQISSEVPQNLSASRPQDRQFILSSKKLLLSDSGFYLCAWSDLSLAGGAYNEQFFGPGTRLTVL.

The V and J genes are TRBV28 and TRBJ2-2; TRBD2 matches 7 bases. Germline V gene sequence: CDR1 MDHEN, CDR2 SYDVKM. The ends lost 3 bases at V and 4 bases at J; junction bases unmatched: 8. This CDR3 region has 16 residues. CDR3 loop: CASSFSGAGGTGELFF. CDR3 coding DNA: TGTGCCAGCAGTTTCAGCGGGGCGGGCGGCACCGGGGAGCTGTTTTTT.

In this sample, this clone turned up a few times. V is TRBV2 and J is TRBJ1-5, with D tentatively TRBD1 (6 bases). The V gene lost 8 bases and the J gene lost 2 bases, with 13 bases spanning the gap. CDR3 length: 14 residues. Germline V CDR1 and CDR2: SNHLY, FYNNEI. The CDR3, as DNA: TGTGCCAGCTCGCAACAGGGAGGCAATCAGCCCCAGCATTTT. It translates to CASSQQGGNQPQHF. The whole variable domain, filled in from reference TRBV2 and TRBJ1-5, reads EPEVTQTPSHQVTQMGQEVILRCVPISNHLYFYWYRQILGQKVEFLVSFYNNEISEKSEIFDDQFSVERPDGSNFTLKIRSTKLEDSAMYFCASSQQGGNQPQHFGDGTRLSIL.

This chain links TRBV6-1 with TRBJ2-7, with unresolved D. Germline CDR1 and CDR2: MNHNS and SASEGT. The CDR3 is made up of 11 amino acids. V dropped 6 bases and J dropped 4 bases, with 7 bases sitting between them. Here the CDR3 DNA reads TGTGCCAGCAGCCAAAATTACGAGCAGTACTTC. Amino acid sequence: CASSQNYEQYF.

This chain links TRBV11-2 with TRBJ1-1; a weak D match, TRBD1 (5 bases). V shed 8 bases and J shed 6 bases, with 13 bases lying between them. Looked up from germline, CDR1 is SGHAT and CDR2 is FQNNGV. The CDR3 consists of 12 residues. Written as DNA, the CDR3 is TGTGCCAGCTCGCGGCAGGGCGCTGAAGCTTTCTTT. Translation: CASSRQGAEAFF.

The chain combines TRBV30 with TRBJ2-1, with 8 nucleotides matching TRBD2. CDR1 is GTSNPN and CDR2 is SVGIG in the germline V gene (reference sequence). Trimming took 3 bases from V and 12 from J; bases not matched to a gene: 4. The CDR3 spans 11 residues. The CDR3 reads CAWSSGLGQFF. CDR3 in DNA: TGTGCCTGGAGCTCGGGACTAGGGCAGTTCTTC.

The chain links TRBV15 to TRBJ1-1, with a tentative D call TRBD1 (5 bases). V lost 10 bases and J lost 0, with 15 bases in between. From germline, CDR1 is LNHNV and CDR2 YYDKDF (reference sequence). The CDR3 loop spans 14 amino acids. CDR3 bases: TGTGCCATCAAACCCCCAGGGATGAACACTGAAGCTTTCTTT. Its protein product is CAIKPPGMNTEAFF.

This clone is termed medium-sized. This chain links TRBV7-2 with TRBJ1-2; perhaps TRBD1 as D (5 bases). Between the trimmed V and J ends, which lost 5 bases and 8 bases, there was a span of 18 bases. This CDR3 has 14 amino acids. CDR1 is SGHTA and CDR2 is FQGNSA in the germline V gene. In nucleotides, the CDR3 is TGTGCCAGCAGCCCGGGGACCCAACGTCTGGGCTACACCTTC. Translation gives CASSPGTQRLGYTF.

This clone has a handful of counts. The chain couples TRBV30 to TRBJ1-1; D call uncertain. The length of the CDR3 is 12 residues. Trimming stripped 4 bases from V and 6 bases from J, with 12 bases between. Germline CDR1 is GTSNPN and CDR2 is SVGIG (reference sequence). The CDR3 DNA follows: TGTGCCTGGAATAAGCAGGCGTCTGAAGCTTTCTTT. Its protein product is CAWNKQASEAFF.

This clone was seen only once. This chain connects TRBV28 to TRBJ1-4; D possibly corresponds to TRBD1 (5 bases). With 4 bases removed from V and 5 bases from J, the gap between germline ends came to 14 bases. This CDR3 region has 15 residues. The germline gives CDR1 MDHEN, CDR2 SYDVKM. CDR3 bases: TGTGCCAGCAGTTCCGGTGGGGCGGAGAATGAAAAACTGTTTTTT. Encoded protein: CASSSGGAENEKLFF. Looking up the rest from reference TRBV28 and TRBJ1-4 gives the full variable domain: DVKVTQSSRYLVKRTGEKVFLECVQDMDHENMFWYRQDPGLGLRLIYFSYDVKMKEKGDIPEGYSVSREKKERFSLILESASTNQTSMYLCASSSGGAENEKLFFGSGTQLSVL.

The gene calls are TRBV7-2 and TRBJ1-1; perhaps TRBD1 as D (5 bases). Trimming left V 0 bases short and J 11 bases short, with 19 bases between. This CDR3 contains 15 residues. Germline-derived CDR1 and CDR2 are SGHTA and FQGNSA. Here the CDR3 DNA reads TGTGCCAGCAGCTTAGCCACCGGGACGCCCGGTCGGGCTTTCTTT. Translation: CASSLATGTPGRAFF.

The V gene is TRBV28, the J gene TRBJ2-3; no reliable D call. There are 12 residues in the CDR3. CDR1 and CDR2 (germline): MDHEN, SYDVKM. The ends were cut back, 5 bases at V and 3 bases at J, with 6 bases in the middle. CDR3 sequence reads: CASSIPTDTQYF. The CDR3 nucleotides read TGTGCCAGCAGTATCCCAACAGATACGCAGTATTTT.

The chain combines TRBV18 with TRBJ1-5, with a weak D call TRBD1 (6 bases). Germline V lookup: CDR1 KGHSH, CDR2 LQKENI. The CDR3 is 15 residues long. Trimming removed 6 bases from V and 1 base from J, with 13 bases in between. The CDR3 coding sequence is TGTGCCAGCTCGGTTGAGGGGGTGAGCAATCAGCCCCAGCATTTT. The encoded protein is CASSVEGVSNQPQHF.

This clone was observed a few times. The genes are TRBV7-3 and TRBJ2-1; TRBD1 agrees at 9 bases. CDR1 is SGHTA and CDR2 is FQGTGA in the germline V gene. This CDR3 comprises 14 residues. V gave up 5 bases and J gave up 4 bases; unmatched junction bases: 3. In DNA form, the CDR3 reads TGTGCCAGCAGCAAGGGACAGGGATACAATGAGCAGTTCTTC. It specifies CASSKGQGYNEQFF.

This chain connects TRBV19 to TRBJ2-3; D is possibly TRBD1 (6 bases). CDR1 is LNHDA, CDR2 SQIVND, per germline (reference sequence). V lost 5 bases and J 6 bases, leaving 21 bases between the germline ends. The CDR3 is 16 amino acids. The DNA for the CDR3 is TGTGCCAGTAGTCCGCGGACAGTGGGAGTCGTCGATACGCAGTATTTT. Translation: CASSPRTVGVVDTQYF.

The rearrangement links TRBV7-6 to TRBJ2-7, with TRBD2 matching over 10 bases. CDR1 is SGHVS and CDR2 is FNYEAQ in the germline V gene. V lost 6 bases to trimming and J lost 0 bases; unmatched junction nucleotides: 11. The CDR3 spans 17 residues. For the CDR3, the DNA is TGTGCCAGCAGTCCGAGGGTAGCGGGGGGTAGCTCCTACGAGCAGTACTTC. Its protein product is CASSPRVAGGSSYEQYF.

V gene TRBV28 combines with J gene TRBJ2-2; TRBD1 is a possible D gene (6 bases). Germline V gene sequence: CDR1 MDHEN, CDR2 SYDVKM. This CDR3 contains 15 residues. V was pared by 4 bases and J by 0 bases, with 9 bases between. This chain's CDR3 is CASSSTGTNTGELFF. For the CDR3, the DNA is TGTGCCAGCAGTTCGACAGGAACGAACACCGGGGAGCTGTTTTTT.

The chain joins TRBV6-1 to TRBJ2-5; D remains unclear. CDR1 is MNHNS, CDR2 SASEGT, per germline. The ends were cut back, 5 bases at V and 5 bases at J, with 18 bases in the middle. The CDR3 totals 15 residues. CDR3 bases: TGTGCCAGCAGTCAAACCGAAAGGATTAGGGAGACCCAGTACTTC. It yields the protein CASSQTERIRETQYF.